One and the same sample provided the 30 T cell receptor beta chains below, sequenced in a study of T-cell memory formation after mild COVID-19. Each CDR3 protein is one row after TCRdb ran MiXCR on the 5' RACE reads. The table records about 400,000 distinct CDR3 sequences, roughly 24% of them present only once. Sequencing used PBMCs or a T cell subset sorted from them (not recorded which). The receptors derive from an adult woman who had mild COVID-19 (a few samples of this study predate the infection). Cell type and time point are not known.

The genes are TRBV7-6 and TRBJ1-1; D possibly corresponds to TRBD1 (5 bases). The V gene lost 4 bases and the J gene lost 10 bases, with 19 bases spanning the gap. The CDR3 totals 14 residues. Germline CDR1 and CDR2: SGHVS and FNYEAQ. CDR3 sequence reads: CASSSSGFWVGAFF. The CDR3 bases are TGTGCCAGCAGCTCTTCAGGGTTCTGGGTGGGAGCTTTCTTT.

This chain connects TRBV27 to TRBJ2-7; D remains ambiguous. V was shortened by 5 bases and J by 4 bases, with 21 bases between the two germline ends. Germline V CDR1 and CDR2: MNHEY, SMNVEV (reference sequence). The CDR3 extends over 16 amino acids. CDR3 in amino acids: CASSQHNGLELYEQYF. The DNA for the CDR3 is TGTGCCAGCAGTCAGCACAATGGGCTGGAACTTTACGAGCAGTACTTC.

The rearrangement joins TRBV5-1 to TRBJ1-1; D may be TRBD1 (5 bases). This CDR3 is built from 15 residues. V was pared by 4 bases and J by 1 base, with 14 bases between. The germline V gene encodes CDR1 SGHRS and CDR2 YFSETQ. The CDR3 DNA sequence: TGCGCCAGCAGCATAAATCTGCAGGGGAACACTGAAGCTTTCTTT. It yields the protein CASSINLQGNTEAFF. Supplemented by reference TRBV5-1 and TRBJ1-1, the full variable domain reads KAGVTQTPRYLIKTRGQQVTLSCSPISGHRSVSWYQQTPGQGLQFLFEYFSETQRNKGNFPGRFSGRQFSNSRSEMNVSTLELGDSALYLCASSINLQGNTEAFFGQGTRLTVV.

J is TRBJ1-2 and V is TRBV7-9; 8 bases agree with TRBD1. V was pared by 5 bases and J by 8 bases, with 10 bases of the junction left unmatched. The CDR3 is made up of 14 amino acids. From germline, CDR1 is SEHNR and CDR2 FQNEAQ (reference sequence). The CDR3 DNA is TGTGCCAGCAGCCCCTCCCAGGGGGCAGGAGGCTACACCTTC. It codes for CASSPSQGAGGYTF.

The V call is TRBV19, the J call TRBJ1-1, with unresolved D. Between the trimmed V and J ends, which lost 3 bases and 5 bases, there was a span of 10 bases. The CDR3 is 13 amino acids. Germline-derived CDR1 and CDR2 are LNHDA and SQIVND (reference sequence). In DNA form, the CDR3 reads TGTGCCAGTAGTATTGGGTTTGGGACTGAAGCTTTCTTT. This encodes CASSIGFGTEAFF.

This clonotype occurred a few times. This chain links TRBV27 with TRBJ2-7; tentative D call: TRBD1 (5 bases). The CDR3 has 14 residues. CDR1 MNHEY and CDR2 SMNVEV come from the germline V gene (reference sequence). Trimming removed 4 bases from V and 6 bases from J, with 16 bases in between. This chain's CDR3 is CASSSNPTDLEQYF. In nucleotides, the CDR3 is TGTGCCAGCAGTTCTAACCCGACAGACCTCGAGCAGTACTTC.

This clonotype was seen a handful of times. J is TRBJ2-5 and V is TRBV6-5, with D perhaps TRBD2 (6 bases). This CDR3 is 11 amino acids long. V was cut by 6 bases and J by 7 bases, with 9 bases left in between. Per the germline V gene, CDR1 is MNHEY and CDR2 is SVGAGI. The CDR3 protein is CASRHGGTQYF. CDR3 nucleotide sequence: TGTGCCAGCAGGCACGGGGGGACCCAGTACTTC.

This chain joins TRBV5-6 and TRBJ1-1; D remains ambiguous. CDR3 length: 15 residues. The germline V and J ends were trimmed by 4 bases and 3 bases, with 16 bases remaining between them. Germline CDR1 is SGHDT and CDR2 is YYEEEE. The CDR3 DNA is TGTGCCAGCAGCCCACTCAGTCGGTGGGACACTGAAGCTTTCTTT. Its protein is CASSPLSRWDTEAFF.

In its sample, this clonotype was seen a few times. This rearrangement joins TRBV7-6 to TRBJ2-5; 8 bases are a match to TRBD2. The ends lost 6 bases at V and 3 bases at J; junction bases unmatched: 12. The CDR3 is made up of 16 amino acids. Germline V lookup: CDR1 SGHVS, CDR2 FNYEAQ. As DNA, the CDR3 is TGTGCCAGCAGTATGGGGGTAGCGGGAATGAAAGAGACCCAGTACTTC. Translated, it gives CASSMGVAGMKETQYF.

This chain joins TRBV7-9 and TRBJ1-1; D call uncertain. Germline V gene data show CDR1 as SEHNR and CDR2 as FQNEAQ (reference sequence). This CDR3 has 15 amino acids. V lost 5 bases to trimming and J lost 3 bases, with 16 bases between them. CDR3 sequence (DNA): TGTGCCAGCAGCCCAAGAGATGGTGGGGACACTGAAGCTTTCTTT. Translated: CASSPRDGGDTEAFF.

This clonotype was seen more than once but under ten times. The chain carries TRBV18 and TRBJ2-4; TRBD2 matches 13 bases. Germline V CDR1 and CDR2: KGHSH, LQKENI. J gave up 7 bases and V 6 bases, and 6 bases lay outside the gene matches. The CDR3 covers 15 residues. CDR3 DNA sequence: TGTGCCAGCTCGCCCCCGGGACTAGCGGGGAACATTCAGTACTTC. Protein: CASSPPGLAGNIQYF.

This clonotype showed up just a few times. DNA for the CDR3: TGTGCCAGCAGCCTGGACGCAACCCTAGCTAACTATGGCTACACCTTC. This sequence encodes CASSLDATLANYGYTF. The chain has TRBV7-9 and TRBJ1-2; D is unresolved. The ends were cut back, 5 bases at V and 0 bases at J, with 16 bases in the middle. The germline CDR1 and CDR2 sequences are SEHNR and FQNEAQ (reference sequence). CDR3 length: 16 amino acids.

This chain links TRBV6-2 or TRBV6-3 with TRBJ2-3, with 12 bases fitting TRBD2. There are 15 residues in the CDR3. After removal of 9 bases from V and 1 base from J, the junction contained 5 bases not matched to a gene. Germline CDR1 MNHEY, CDR2 SVGEGT. CDR3 DNA sequence: TGTGCCAGTCGCCTAGCGGGAGGGGGCACAGATACGCAGTATTTT. It translates to CASRLAGGGTDTQYF.

This clonotype was counted a few times. V is TRBV4-2 and J is TRBJ1-4; perhaps TRBD1 as D (5 bases). The CDR3 has 13 amino acids. V shed 6 bases and J shed 8 bases, with 13 bases lying between them. The germline CDR1 and CDR2 sequences are LGHNA and YNFKEQ. Here the CDR3 DNA reads TGTGCCAGCAGAGAAGGGGTGGGCGAAAAACTGTTTTTT. This encodes CASREGVGEKLFF.

This clonotype has just a few counts. V usage is TRBV7-2 and J usage is TRBJ2-4; the match to TRBD2 covers 7 bases. The CDR3 has 15 residues. Germline V gives CDR1 SGHTA, CDR2 FQGNSA. V was clipped by 2 bases and J by 0 bases; unmatched bases: 1. The CDR3 nucleotides read TGTGCCAGCAGCTTACTAGCGGTAGCCAAAAACATTCAGTACTTC. Residues: CASSLLAVAKNIQYF.

This clonotype was observed a few times. This rearrangement joins TRBV11-2 to TRBJ1-1; D unclear. Deletions cut 5 bases from V and 6 bases from J, with 16 bases between. This CDR3 comprises 14 residues. The germline CDR1 and CDR2 sequences are SGHAT and FQNNGV. The CDR3 region is CASSTGPLKSEAFF. CDR3 sequence (DNA): TGTGCCAGCAGCACCGGTCCCCTAAAGTCTGAAGCTTTCTTT.

This clonotype was counted only a few times. This rearrangement joins TRBV9 to TRBJ2-7; TRBD2 matches at 10 bases. The CDR3 consists of 18 residues. V shed 0 bases, J shed 4 bases, and the junction held 13 bases outside the gene matches. The germline CDR1 and CDR2 sequences are SGDLS and YYNGEE. This CDR3 is CASSVADRPSGSNYEQYF. The CDR3 DNA is TGTGCCAGCAGCGTAGCCGACCGGCCTAGCGGGAGTAATTACGAGCAGTACTTC.

The chain employs TRBV7-9 and TRBJ1-5; D may be TRBD1 (6 bases). Per the germline V gene, CDR1 is SEHNR and CDR2 is FQNEAQ (reference sequence). The V end was cut by 4 bases, the J end by 5 bases, with 15 bases between. The CDR3 has 15 residues. The CDR3 region is CASSSHGGTHQPQHF. The CDR3 nucleotides read TGTGCCAGCAGCTCGCATGGGGGCACCCATCAGCCCCAGCATTTT.

This clonotype was seen more than once but under ten times. The rearrangement uses TRBV10-3 and TRBJ1-3; D gene ambiguous. Germline V gene sequence: CDR1 ENHRY, CDR2 SYGVKD. The CDR3 has 13 amino acids. V lost 2 bases and J lost 4, with 6 bases in between. The CDR3 nucleotides read TGTGCCATCAGTGAGGTAACCGGAAACACCATATATTTT. Protein: CAISEVTGNTIYF.

This clonotype was recorded a few times. The CDR3 sequence is CASSGISGYYNEQFF. DNA of the CDR3: TGTGCCAGCAGCGGAATTAGCGGGTACTACAATGAGCAGTTCTTC. J is TRBJ2-1 and V is TRBV7-2; 7 bases align to TRBD2. There are 15 residues in the CDR3. Germline lookup yields CDR1 SGHTA and CDR2 FQGNSA. V was clipped by 5 bases and J by 3 bases; unmatched bases: 7.

V usage is TRBV20-1 and J usage is TRBJ2-2; TRBD2 is a possible D gene (6 bases). The V and J ends lost 5 bases and 7 bases respectively, with 20 bases between them. CDR3 length equals 15 residues. Germline assignment: CDR1 DFQATT and CDR2 SNEGSKA (reference sequence). CDR3: CSAQAAQKRVGELFF. Here the CDR3 DNA reads TGCAGTGCTCAAGCTGCTCAAAAGCGGGTCGGGGAGCTGTTTTTT.

This clonotype was seen only once. The rearrangement joins TRBV20-1 to TRBJ1-1; no definite D call. V lost 3 bases to trimming and J lost 2 bases, with 13 bases between them. CDR1 DFQATT and CDR2 SNEGSKA come from the germline V gene (reference sequence). This CDR3 is 14 amino acids long. Here the CDR3 DNA reads TGCAGTGCTAGTGTTCCGGACTATAACACTGAAGCTTTCTTT. Translating it yields CSASVPDYNTEAFF.

This chain connects TRBV20-1 to TRBJ1-2; 8 bases align to TRBD1. The germline V gene encodes CDR1 DFQATT and CDR2 SNEGSKA (reference sequence). V dropped 5 bases and J dropped 5; count of bases not matched to a gene: 7. The CDR3 runs to 13 residues. This CDR3 is CSALLDREYGYTF. The CDR3 coding sequence is TGCAGTGCTCTCCTGGACAGGGAGTATGGCTACACCTTC.

The rearrangement links TRBV5-4 to TRBJ2-7; D is unresolved. CDR3 length: 14 residues. Germline CDR1 reads SGHNT; CDR2 reads YYREEE (reference sequence). V lost 4 bases, J lost 2 bases, and 13 bases lay in between. The CDR3 loop reads CASSLRVEPYEQYF. CDR3 DNA: TGTGCCAGCAGCCTCCGGGTCGAGCCCTACGAGCAGTACTTC.

This clonotype was counted only a few times. The chain carries TRBV9 and TRBJ2-5; D is possibly TRBD2 (6 bases). The germline V and J ends were trimmed by 3 bases and 5 bases, with 20 bases remaining between them. Germline V gives CDR1 SGDLS, CDR2 YYNGEE. CDR3 length: 16 amino acids. The CDR3 region is CASSEDTGAPEETQYF. CDR3 DNA sequence: TGTGCCAGCAGCGAGGATACGGGAGCTCCGGAGGAGACCCAGTACTTC.

This clonotype was found a few times. The CDR3 DNA sequence: TGTGCCAGCAGCTCGATTAGCGGGAGTAGGAATGAGCAGTTCTTC. It is translated as CASSSISGSRNEQFF. V gene TRBV11-2 combines with J gene TRBJ2-1, with TRBD2 matching over 9 bases. Germline values: CDR1 SGHAT, CDR2 FQNNGV. V lost 4 bases, J lost 7 bases, and 8 bases stayed unmatched. The CDR3 runs 15 residues.

The V gene is TRBV12-5, the J gene TRBJ1-4; 8 bases map to TRBD1. With V trimmed by 7 bases and J by 3 bases, 7 bases remained unmatched. CDR1 and CDR2 from the germline V gene are LGHNT and FRNRAP. This CDR3 is built from 15 residues. Here the CDR3 reads CASVGTTGANEKLFF. CDR3 DNA: TGTGCTAGTGTCGGGACGACAGGGGCTAATGAAAAACTGTTTTTT.

The sample holds a few counts of this clonotype. The genes are TRBV4-2 and TRBJ2-1; maybe TRBD1 (5 bases). Germline V gene data show CDR1 as LGHNA and CDR2 as YNFKEQ. The length of the CDR3 is 15 residues. V was shortened by 2 bases and J by 0 bases, with 8 bases between the two germline ends. The CDR3 DNA is TGTGCCAGCAGCCAACAGGGAACCTCCTACAATGAGCAGTTCTTC. This gives the protein CASSQQGTSYNEQFF.

V is TRBV30 and J is TRBJ2-7; D uncertain. The CDR3 totals 14 residues. Per the germline V gene, CDR1 is GTSNPN and CDR2 is SVGIG (reference sequence). V lost 0 bases to trimming and J lost 3 bases, with 12 bases between them. CDR3 sequence (DNA): TGTGCCTGGAGTGTAGTCGGGCTCGGCTACGAGCAGTACTTC. Amino acids: CAWSVVGLGYEQYF.

The gene calls are TRBV29-1 and TRBJ2-5; 8 bases are a match to TRBD2. In germline, CDR1 is SQVTM, CDR2 ANQGSEA. The CDR3 is 16 residues long. V dropped 4 bases and J dropped 5; count of bases not matched to a gene: 15. The CDR3 reads CSVGEGRTSRRETQYF. The CDR3 nucleotides read TGCAGCGTTGGGGAGGGGAGGACTAGCCGGAGGGAGACCCAGTACTTC.